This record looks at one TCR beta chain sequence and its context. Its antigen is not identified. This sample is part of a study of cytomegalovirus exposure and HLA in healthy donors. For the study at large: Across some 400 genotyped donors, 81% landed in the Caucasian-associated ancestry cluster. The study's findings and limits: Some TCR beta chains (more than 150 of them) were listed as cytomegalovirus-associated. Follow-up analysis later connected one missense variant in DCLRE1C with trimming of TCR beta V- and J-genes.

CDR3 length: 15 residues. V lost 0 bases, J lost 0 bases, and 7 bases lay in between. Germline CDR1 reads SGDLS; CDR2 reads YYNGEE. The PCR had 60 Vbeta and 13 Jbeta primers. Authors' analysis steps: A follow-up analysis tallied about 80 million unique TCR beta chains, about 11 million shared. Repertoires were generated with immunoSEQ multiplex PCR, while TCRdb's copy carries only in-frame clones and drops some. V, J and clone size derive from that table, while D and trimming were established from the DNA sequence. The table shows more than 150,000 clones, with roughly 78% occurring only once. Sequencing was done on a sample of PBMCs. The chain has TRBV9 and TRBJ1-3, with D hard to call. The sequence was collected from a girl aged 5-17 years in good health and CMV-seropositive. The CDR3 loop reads CASSVDQISGNTIYF. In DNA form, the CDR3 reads TGTGCCAGCAGCGTAGACCAGATCTCTGGAAACACCATATATTTT.